What follows are 21 T cell receptor beta chains derived from one specimen sequenced in a study of blood T cell repertoires in COVID-19. Generated by immunoSEQ multiplex PCR, the TCRdb table keeps only in-frame clones and is missing some. This sample has around 370,000 clones, with around 90% found just once. Material for sequencing was peripheral blood. The receptors stem from a young man with active or convalescent COVID-19.

The chain carries TRBV19 and TRBJ1-6, with TRBD1 as a possible D gene (6 bases). V lost 6 bases to trimming and J lost 7 bases, with 10 bases between them. CDR3 size: 13 residues. The germline V gene has CDR1 LNHDA and CDR2 SQIVND (reference sequence). DNA of the CDR3: TGTGCCAGTAGCAGGGGCCAGAATTCACCCCTCCACTTT. Encoded protein: CASSRGQNSPLHF.

The chain joins TRBV24-1 to TRBJ2-3; 9 bases fit TRBD2. Trimming took 1 base from V and 6 from J; bases not matched to a gene: 7. Germline V CDR1 and CDR2: KGHDR, SFDVKD. CDR3 length equals 16 residues. The CDR3 DNA is TGTGCCACCAGTGATTTTAGCAGCGGGGGGTTCGATACGCAGTATTTT. Protein: CATSDFSSGGFDTQYF.

This chain joins TRBV6-2 or TRBV6-3 and TRBJ1-5; the D is unclear. Germline values: CDR1 MNHEY, CDR2 SVGEGT. V lost 0 bases and J 11 bases, leaving 11 bases between the germline ends. This CDR3 contains 13 residues. CDR3 bases: TGTGCCAGCAGTTACTCCGACGGGGAGGCCCAGCATTTT. It codes for CASSYSDGEAQHF.

This chain uses TRBV6-5 with TRBJ1-5, with TRBD1 identical over 10 bases. J was trimmed by 6 bases and V by 4 bases; bases with no gene match: 3. The V gene's germline CDR1 is MNHEY and CDR2 SVGAGI. CDR3 length: 14 residues. For the CDR3, the DNA is TGTGCCAGCAGTTCGGACAGGGGGATTCAGCCCCAGCATTTT. This encodes CASSSDRGIQPQHF.

The V and J genes are TRBV27 and TRBJ1-1, with D possibly being TRBD1 (6 bases). CDR1 and CDR2 from the germline V gene are MNHEY and SMNVEV (reference sequence). V was cut by 2 bases and J by 3 bases, with 13 bases left in between. The CDR3 is 15 residues long. The CDR3 region is CASSLRGNLYTEAFF. For the CDR3, the DNA is TGTGCCAGCAGTTTAAGGGGGAATCTATACACTGAAGCTTTCTTT.

The chain combines TRBV6-2 or TRBV6-3 with TRBJ1-6; 8 bases agree with TRBD1. The CDR3 runs 14 residues. V lost 6 bases, J lost 6 bases, and 4 bases stayed unmatched. CDR1 and CDR2 from the germline V gene are MNHEY and SVGEGT. The CDR3 nucleotides read TGTGCCAGCAGCAAAGACAGGGGTAATTCACCCCTCCACTTT. Encoded protein: CASSKDRGNSPLHF.

This chain uses TRBV4-1 with TRBJ1-6; the match to TRBD1 covers 7 bases. Germline V lookup: CDR1 MGHRA, CDR2 YSYEKL. The CDR3 covers 15 residues. The V gene end was trimmed by 1 base and the J gene end by 6 bases; junction bases not matched to a gene: 3. The CDR3 nucleotides read TGCGCCAGCAGCCAAGGACAGGGACTTAATTCACCCCTCCACTTT. It translates to CASSQGQGLNSPLHF.

V is TRBV6-5 and J is TRBJ1-6, with TRBD1 matching over 8 bases. The CDR3 has 15 amino acids. J lost 7 bases, V lost 6 bases, and 8 bases had no gene match. Germline lookup yields CDR1 MNHEY and CDR2 SVGAGI. Here the CDR3 DNA reads TGTGCCAGCAGGATTACTGACAGGGGAAATTCACCCCTCCACTTT. Translating it yields CASRITDRGNSPLHF.

The CDR3 is CASSLRGDYGYTF. For the CDR3, the DNA is TGTGCCAGCAGTTTAAGGGGTGACTATGGCTACACCTTC. The J gene is TRBJ1-2, the V gene TRBV12-3 or TRBV12-4; D is possibly TRBD1 (5 bases). CDR3 length: 13 residues. V shed 2 bases and J shed 3 bases, with 7 bases lying between them.

J is TRBJ1-4 and V is TRBV19, with no clear D. Germline lookup yields CDR1 LNHDA and CDR2 SQIVND (reference sequence). The CDR3 covers 14 residues. Trimming pared 6 bases from V and 4 bases from J, leaving 12 bases between. CDR3 DNA sequence: TGTGCCAGTAGCCCGGCGAGACTTAATGAAAAACTGTTTTTT. It is translated as CASSPARLNEKLFF.

CDR3 amino acids: CASTQGPGMNTGELFF. CDR3 sequence (DNA): TGTGCCAGTACACAGGGCCCGGGGATGAACACCGGGGAGCTGTTTTTT. The gene calls are TRBV19 and TRBJ2-2; weak D call: TRBD1 (6 bases). The germline CDR1 and CDR2 sequences are LNHDA and SQIVND (reference sequence). CDR3 size: 16 residues. The V end was cut by 7 bases, the J end by 1 base, with 16 bases between.

This clone was detected only a few times. This chain uses TRBV5-6 with TRBJ2-7; D may be TRBD2 (7 bases). The V and J ends lost 4 bases and 3 bases respectively, with 11 bases between them. The length of the CDR3 is 13 residues. Germline CDR1 is SGHDT and CDR2 is YYEEEE. The CDR3 here is CASSRGDNYEQYF. For the CDR3, the DNA is TGTGCCAGCAGCCGGGGGGACAACTACGAGCAGTACTTC.

This rearrangement joins TRBV7-2 to TRBJ2-7, with unresolved D. Trimming removed 1 base at V and 0 bases at J, with 13 bases between. Germline V gene data show CDR1 as SGHTA and CDR2 as FQGNSA. This CDR3 comprises 16 residues. As DNA, the CDR3 is TGTGCCAGCAGCTTAGAAGGCGGCCGAATCTCCTACGAGCAGTACTTC. Protein sequence: CASSLEGGRISYEQYF.

The chain recombines TRBV2 with TRBJ2-7, with 9 bases lining up with TRBD1. J was trimmed by 3 bases and V by 7 bases; bases with no gene match: 7. This CDR3 has 14 residues. CDR1 and CDR2 from the germline V gene are SNHLY and FYNNEI. The CDR3 DNA is TGTGCCAGCAAGGACAGGGGACCCCTCTACGAGCAGTACTTC. Its protein product is CASKDRGPLYEQYF.

The chain is built from TRBV24-1 and TRBJ1-4, with 7 bases aligning to TRBD1. V lost 7 bases and J lost 8; bases outside the gene matches: 6. This CDR3 region has 13 residues. The germline V gene encodes CDR1 KGHDR and CDR2 SFDVKD. The CDR3 sequence: CATSRGAGEKLFF. The CDR3 DNA sequence: TGTGCCACCAGCAGGGGGGCAGGGGAAAAACTGTTTTTT.

The J gene is TRBJ2-3, the V gene TRBV7-9; D is perhaps TRBD2 (6 bases). The germline CDR1 and CDR2 sequences are SEHNR and FQNEAQ (reference sequence). The CDR3 sequence is 17 residues long. V was cut by 2 bases and J by 1 base, with 16 bases left in between. The CDR3 region is CASSLLLAPRGTDTQYF. The CDR3 DNA follows: TGTGCCAGCAGCTTACTACTAGCACCGAGGGGCACAGATACGCAGTATTTT. The whole variable domain, remainder taken from reference TRBV7-9 and TRBJ2-3, is DTGVSQNPRHKITKRGQNVTFRCDPISEHNRLYWYRQTLGQGPEFLTYFQNEAQLEKSRLLSDRFSAERPKGSFSTLEIQRTEQGDSAMYLCASSLLLAPRGTDTQYFGPGTRLTVL.

The CDR3 spells CASSQSSVEQFF. As DNA, the CDR3 is TGTGCCAGCAGCCAAAGTAGTGTTGAGCAGTTCTTC. The chain uses TRBV3-1 (or the pseudogene TRBV3-2) and TRBJ2-1; no clear D. There are 12 residues in the CDR3. V shed 2 bases and J shed 9 bases, with 8 bases lying between them. Germline assignment: CDR1 LGHDT and CDR2 YNNKEL (reference sequence).

This clone has a single count. The CDR3 reads CASSMSESPHPQHF. CDR3 DNA sequence: TGTGCCAGTAGTATGAGCGAAAGTCCCCACCCCCAGCATTTT. The chain carries TRBV19 and TRBJ1-5, with no clear D. With 3 bases removed from V and 10 bases from J, the gap between germline ends came to 16 bases. The CDR3 length is 14 residues. Per germline, CDR1 LNHDA and CDR2 SQIVND (reference sequence). The variable domain in full, completed from reference TRBV19 and TRBJ1-5, reads DGGITQSPKYLFRKEGQNVTLSCEQNLNHDAMYWYRQDPGQGLRLIYYSQIVNDFQKGDIAEGYSVSREKKESFPLTVTSAQKNPTAFYLCASSMSESPHPQHFGDGTRLSIL.

The chain is built from TRBV7-2 and TRBJ1-2; TRBD1 matches at 11 bases. V shed 4 bases, J shed 2 bases, and the junction held 3 bases outside the gene matches. The germline V gene encodes CDR1 SGHTA and CDR2 FQGNSA. The CDR3 length is 15 residues. Here the CDR3 DNA reads TGTGCCAGCAGCTCCGGACAGGGGGCGAACTATGGCTACACCTTC. As protein: CASSSGQGANYGYTF.

V gene TRBV14 combines with J gene TRBJ1-1; D is possibly TRBD1 (5 bases). This CDR3 has 18 residues. Deletions cut 4 bases from V and 1 base from J, with 22 bases between. The germline CDR1 and CDR2 sequences are SGHDN and FVKESK. The CDR3 is CASSPLGAGSSSNTEAFF. The CDR3 bases are TGTGCCAGCAGCCCGTTAGGGGCAGGATCATCATCGAACACTGAAGCTTTCTTT.

CDR3 sequence (DNA): TGCGCCAGCAGCCAAGTCCCCCAGGGGCCAACCTACGAGCAGTACTTC. The encoded protein is CASSQVPQGPTYEQYF. The chain has TRBV4-1 and TRBJ2-7; tentatively, D is TRBD1 (6 bases). Germline V gene sequence: CDR1 MGHRA, CDR2 YSYEKL. The CDR3 loop spans 16 amino acids. The V end was cut by 1 base, the J end by 2 bases, with 15 bases between.